The rows below give T cell receptor beta chains drawn from one sample of a study of blood T cells in healthy people across ages. TCRdb redid the calling of the 5' RACE reads with MiXCR, one entry per CDR3 protein. In the table there are some 850,000 distinct CDR3 sequences, about a quarter of which are singletons. These data are also associated with another study on T cells of mothers and their children.

The sequenced material came from blood. All receptors come from a boy aged 5-17 years in good health. Each CDR3 is given with its conserved first and last residue.

V gene: TRBV6-5; J gene: TRBJ2-2; CDR3 protein: CASSYGAGYTGELFF
V gene: TRBV6-5; J gene: TRBJ1-2; CDR3 protein: CASRGTGAGYGYTF
V gene: TRBV7-9; J gene: TRBJ2-3; CDR3 protein: CASSLGGWGTGGGDTQYF
V gene: TRBV2; J gene: TRBJ1-6; CDR3 protein: CASSEVRGRNSPLHF
V gene: TRBV6-5; J gene: TRBJ2-4; CDR3 protein: CASSLVALGNIQYF
V gene: TRBV5-1; J gene: TRBJ2-5; CDR3 protein: CASASGDKETQYF
V gene: TRBV7-6; J gene: TRBJ2-2; CDR3 protein: CASSLVAGSATGELFF
V gene: TRBV6-1; J gene: TRBJ1-4; CDR3 protein: CASTVRGSTNEKLFF
V gene: TRBV9; J gene: TRBJ2-1; CDR3 protein: CASSVGRVFYNEQFF
V gene: TRBV9; J gene: TRBJ2-3; CDR3 protein: CASSVEASRSQYF
V gene: TRBV7-9; J gene: TRBJ2-5; CDR3 protein: CASSRTEPRETQYF
V gene: TRBV9; J gene: TRBJ2-3; CDR3 protein: CASSDTMTDTQYF
V gene: TRBV5-1; J gene: TRBJ2-6; CDR3 protein: CASSSTSGANVLTF
V gene: TRBV27; J gene: TRBJ2-5; CDR3 protein: CASSRILAGVETQYF
V gene: TRBV15; J gene: TRBJ2-7; CDR3 protein: CATSIPGQGPSSYEQYF
V gene: TRBV12-3/TRBV12-4; J gene: TRBJ2-2; CDR3 protein: CASSYMTGWTGELFF
V gene: TRBV6-2/TRBV6-3; J gene: TRBJ2-1; CDR3 protein: CASRPLNRGLPPGSYNEQFF
V gene: TRBV29-1; J gene: TRBJ1-2; CDR3 protein: CSVEGGTGSGYTF
V gene: TRBV30; J gene: TRBJ2-2; CDR3 protein: CACQTPGGELFF
V gene: TRBV11-2; J gene: TRBJ2-7; CDR3 protein: CASSSQGLGSYEQYF
V gene: TRBV28; J gene: TRBJ1-6; CDR3 protein: CASSLRQAYNSPLHF
V gene: TRBV4-2; J gene: TRBJ2-1; CDR3 protein: CASSQARLATLNEQFF
V gene: TRBV7-9; J gene: TRBJ1-2; CDR3 protein: CASSLGEVYDYTF
V gene: TRBV6-1; J gene: TRBJ1-1; CDR3 protein: CATQRGGNTEAFF